The TCR beta chain described here comes from a study of shared clonotypes between healthy human individuals. Turning to the study itself: The donor group consisted of a couple of women and three men, aged 18 to 49.

This was a deep-level run. Under the authors' procedure: Junction-only sequences without quality scores were provided by ImmunoSEQ, so filtering was different. The protocol was immunoSEQ multiplex PCR, while the TCRdb copy is restricted to in-frame clones and leaves out a portion. The V and J calls and clone size come from that table; D and trimming were worked out from the DNA. The sample includes approximately 480,000 clones, about 75% of them seen just once. Germline CDR1 is SGHDT and CDR2 is YYEEEE. Trimming took 4 bases from V and 0 from J; bases not matched to a gene: 12. The CDR3 runs 17 residues. As to this clone: Its target is not known.

Study-wide points: Donors were few, which limited the genetic and exposure-history diversity represented.

The chain is built from TRBV5-6 and TRBJ1-2; TRBD1 aligns across 7 bases. Sequences were obtained from PBMCs. The TCR comes from a woman in her 40s in good health. Some clones in this sample may be carry-over from other donors' samples. For the CDR3, the DNA is TGTGCCAGCAGCCGGAGCGGGGACAGCTTAGCTAACTATGGCTACACCTTC. Translation gives CASSRSGDSLANYGYTF.